This paragraph reports one T cell receptor (beta chain). The antigen it binds to is not known. The record has no base qualities; no much larger clone is one base away. RNA was extracted using the RNeasy kit, and roughly 0.5 to 1 microgram was reverse transcribed with random hexamers. The immunoSEQ multiplex PCR assay, which covers 54 Vbeta and 13 Jbeta segments, was used to amplify TCR beta CDR3 regions. To correct PCR amplification bias, a synthetic template baseline was used for both primer optimization and computational correction. The published analysis was carried out like this. Reads were annotated to V, D and J genes per IMGT and analyzed with immunoSEQ Analyzer, keeping only productive sequences. To calculate clonality, Shannon entropy was normalized by log2 of the number of productive unique sequences and then subtracted from one. For each patient and control, public and private clones were evaluated among the 100 most prevalent clones. A clone was defined as Susac-specific if it was absent from the healthy and MS cohorts, from about 1,100 published viral clones and from other ImmuneACCESS disease sequences. TCRdb reprocessed the public reads (quality trimming at Q25 with fastp, clone calling with MiXCR) and kept in-frame beta chains. Each record represents a unique CDR3 protein, reported with the most common genes and DNA among its rows. TCRdb assigned the V and J calls; the authors' analysis was not used. This sample comprises roughly 140,000 distinct CDR3 sequences, 90% to 97% of them detected only once. The leading ten clones occupy 0.065% to 0.095% of the sample.

Peripheral blood CD8+ and CD4+ T cells from healthy donors, Susac syndrome patients and multiple sclerosis patients were profiled using high-throughput TCR beta sequencing. Recently defined diagnostic criteria for definite or probable disease were met by the Susac syndrome patients. Bulk CD8+ and CD4+ T cells were purified by magnetic negative isolation, whereas CD8+ TEMRA cells were enriched by FACS. Blood was collected in EDTA tubes and processed within 24 hours, with PBMCs isolated through density gradient centrifugation. PBMCs intended for TCR sequencing were cryopreserved in liquid nitrogen and were subsequently thawed in a 37 degrees C water bath. The sorted or isolated CD4+, CD8+ and CD8+ TEMRA cells had a purity of 90% or higher. The record originates from a study of CD8 T cells in Susac syndrome (dated by TCRdb to about 2019). Turning to the overall study: Of the Susac syndrome patients who were sequenced, fewer than ten were in clinical remission while five or six had clinically active disease. Whether CD8+ T cell activation and differentiation in Susac syndrome was antigen driven was tested using repertoire sequencing. Susac syndrome patients were therapy-naive, on corticosteroids (some also receiving IVIg), or on IVIg alone at blood withdrawal. What the study reported, not specific to this receptor: The number of individuals in the TCR sequencing and HLA analysis was recognized as being relatively small. The CD4+ T cell repertoire of patients with Susac syndrome showed no detectable clonal expansion.

The CDR3, from cysteine to phenylalanine, totals 18 residues. Only the CDR3 region is kept as DNA, spanning 54 bases read in frame from base 1. V is pared back by 5 bases and J by 1 base, with 20 bases lying between the germline termini. Looking up the germline V gene yields CDR1 MGHDK and CDR2 SYGVNS. Specimen: CD4+ T cells from PBMCs. Here the chain combines TRBV25-1 and TRBJ2-2; no D gene is confidently identified. This clonotype originated in a human donor with Susac syndrome. DNA sequence: TGTGCCAGCAGTCCCAGAAGACGCCAGGCGATGAACACCGGGGAGCTGTTTTTT. This codes for CASSPRRRQAMNTGELFF.